The 19 T cell receptor beta chains below come from one sample, sequenced in a study of blood T cell repertoires in COVID-19. Clones were sequenced by immunoSEQ multiplex PCR, and TCRdb holds only the in-frame ones, with some missing. The table has under 500,000 clones, 75% to 90% seen once. Source material: PBMCs or T cells enriched from blood (not recorded which). The receptor set was obtained from a man aged 30 to 45 who had recovered from COVID-19.

This clone turned up a few times. The DNA of the CDR3 is TGTGCCAGCAGGAGGACGAGCGGAAGCAATCAGCCCCAGCATTTT. The encoded protein is CASRRTSGSNQPQHF. V usage is TRBV28 and J usage is TRBJ1-5; no reliable D call. Germline V CDR1 and CDR2: MDHEN, SYDVKM. V lost 6 bases and J 1 base, leaving 13 bases between the germline ends. This CDR3 contains 15 residues.

This clone occurred a few times. The rearrangement joins TRBV11-2 to TRBJ2-3; D call uncertain. The V and J ends lost 0 bases and 5 bases respectively, with 3 bases between them. There are 12 residues in the CDR3. The germline V gene encodes CDR1 SGHAT and CDR2 FQNNGV. CDR3 bases: TGTGCCAGCAGCTTAGACAGAGATACGCAGTATTTT. Translation: CASSLDRDTQYF.

V gene TRBV24-1 combines with J gene TRBJ1-2, with TRBD1 identical over 8 bases. The junction had 5 bases not matched to a gene; V was cut back by 2 bases and J by 4 bases. The CDR3 extends over 15 amino acids. In germline, CDR1 is KGHDR, CDR2 SFDVKD. The CDR3 reads CATSDSATGGYGYTF. CDR3 sequence (DNA): TGTGCCACCAGTGATTCCGCAACAGGGGGCTATGGCTACACCTTC.

Here the CDR3 reads CATSPTGHGYTF. DNA of the CDR3: TGTGCCACCAGCCCGACAGGGCATGGCTACACCTTC. This chain uses TRBV24-1 with TRBJ1-2; 7 bases line up with TRBD1. This CDR3 comprises 12 residues. Germline lookup yields CDR1 KGHDR and CDR2 SFDVKD. Trimming at V came to 7 bases and at J to 6 bases, leaving 4 bases not matched to a gene.

This clone has a single count. In nucleotides, the CDR3 is TGTGCCAGCAGCCAAGACCGGGTCAGGGGGCGAATCCAGCCCCAGCATTTT. Encoded protein: CASSQDRVRGRIQPQHF. The gene calls are TRBV14 and TRBJ1-5, with 8 bases lining up with TRBD1. The CDR3 totals 17 residues. V lost 0 bases to trimming and J lost 7 bases; unmatched junction nucleotides: 11. In germline, CDR1 is SGHDN, CDR2 FVKESK.

The rearrangement links TRBV28 to TRBJ1-3; TRBD1 is a possible D gene (6 bases). V gave up 4 bases and J gave up 5 bases, with 12 bases separating them. Germline V gene data show CDR1 as MDHEN and CDR2 as SYDVKM. The CDR3 has 14 residues. The CDR3 coding sequence is TGTGCCAGCAGTTCCGCAGGGGCGAGAAACACCATATATTTT. Amino acids: CASSSAGARNTIYF.

The genes are TRBV6-5 and TRBJ2-1; tentatively, D is TRBD2 (5 bases). In germline, CDR1 is MNHEY, CDR2 SVGAGI. V was pared by 6 bases and J by 15 bases, with 12 bases between. The CDR3 runs to 10 residues. The CDR3 DNA is TGTGCCAGCAGGGACTTGAAGGCGTTCTTC. This encodes CASRDLKAFF.

The chain recombines TRBV19 with TRBJ1-5, with D perhaps matching TRBD1 (5 bases). The CDR3 loop spans 13 amino acids. From germline, CDR1 is LNHDA and CDR2 SQIVND (reference sequence). Trimming shortened V by 5 bases and J by 5 bases, and 10 bases separated the two germline ends. The CDR3 DNA follows: TGTGCCAGTAGTTCAGGGTCCTATCAGCCCCAGCATTTT. Its translation is CASSSGSYQPQHF.

The chain carries TRBV5-1 and TRBJ2-1, with 8 bases aligning to TRBD2. CDR3 length: 18 amino acids. Germline assignment: CDR1 SGHRS and CDR2 YFSETQ. The ends lost 4 bases at V and 0 bases at J; junction bases unmatched: 12. The CDR3 protein is CASSPGAGGRSSYNEQFF. CDR3 DNA: TGCGCCAGCAGCCCAGGGGCGGGAGGTCGTAGCTCCTACAATGAGCAGTTCTTC.

This clone showed up just once. The chain links TRBV11-2 to TRBJ2-7; D not certain. This CDR3 has 16 amino acids. V shed 1 base and J shed 1 base, with 14 bases lying between them. CDR1 SGHAT and CDR2 FQNNGV come from the germline V gene. The CDR3 protein is CASSLGALATSYEQYF. Here the CDR3 DNA reads TGTGCCAGCAGCTTAGGTGCGTTAGCTACATCCTACGAGCAGTACTTC.

The V and J genes are TRBV18 and TRBJ2-1, with D tentatively TRBD1 (6 bases). The length of the CDR3 is 16 residues. Looked up from germline, CDR1 is KGHSH and CDR2 is LQKENI. V shed 5 bases and J shed 0 bases, with 14 bases lying between them. This CDR3 reads CASSTRGGSSYNEQFF. CDR3 in DNA: TGTGCCAGCTCAACCAGGGGCGGTAGCTCCTACAATGAGCAGTTCTTC. Complete variable domain (other parts from reference TRBV18 and TRBJ2-1): NAGVMQNPRHLVRRRGQEARLRCSPMKGHSHVYWYRQLPEEGLKFMVYLQKENIIDESGMPKERFSAEFPKEGPSILRIQQVVRGDSAAYFCASSTRGGSSYNEQFFGPGTRLTVL.

CDR3 sequence: CASSPGQSIGNTIYF. Here the CDR3 DNA reads TGTGCCAGCAGCCCAGGACAGTCCATTGGAAACACCATATATTTT. The J gene is TRBJ1-3, the V gene TRBV9; D might be TRBD1 (6 bases). This CDR3 has 15 residues. V was trimmed by 4 bases and J by 3 bases, leaving 14 bases between them. CDR1 SGDLS and CDR2 YYNGEE come from the germline V gene. The variable domain in full, completed from reference TRBV9 and TRBJ1-3, reads DSGVTQTPKHLITATGQRVTLRCSPRSGDLSVYWYQQSLDQGLQFLIQYYNGEERAKGNILERFSAQQFPDLHSELNLSSLELGDSALYFCASSPGQSIGNTIYFGEGSWLTVV.

The gene calls are TRBV5-1 and TRBJ2-2; D not resolved. The CDR3 totals 16 residues. The V and J ends lost 5 bases and 1 base respectively, with 15 bases between them. Germline CDR1 and CDR2: SGHRS and YFSETQ. As DNA, the CDR3 is TGCGCCAGCAGTACCGCGGAGACGAAGAACACCGGGGAGCTGTTTTTT. It encodes CASSTAETKNTGELFF.

V usage is TRBV30 and J usage is TRBJ2-7, with D possibly matching TRBD1 (5 bases). This CDR3 comprises 12 residues. V was shortened by 0 bases and J by 5 bases, with 8 bases between the two germline ends. CDR1 GTSNPN and CDR2 SVGIG come from the germline V gene (reference sequence). The CDR3 spells CAWSVSRDEQYF. CDR3 sequence (DNA): TGTGCCTGGAGTGTATCCAGGGACGAGCAGTACTTC.

The chain has TRBV28 and TRBJ1-1; 8 nucleotides align to TRBD1. The V segment lost 6 bases and the J segment 10 bases; nucleotides outside the gene matches: 7. Germline lookup yields CDR1 MDHEN and CDR2 SYDVKM. The CDR3 has 12 amino acids. The CDR3 bases are TGTGCCAGCAGCTCCGGACAGGGAGGAGCTTTCTTT. This encodes CASSSGQGGAFF.

This clone was counted between two and nine times. The chain joins TRBV30 to TRBJ1-6; 8 positions agree with TRBD1. Germline CDR1 and CDR2: GTSNPN and SVGIG (reference sequence). This CDR3 contains 16 residues. V dropped 4 bases and J dropped 10; count of bases not matched to a gene: 15. CDR3 sequence reads: CAWTTPGGTGGSPLHF. Here the CDR3 DNA reads TGTGCCTGGACCACTCCTGGGGGGACAGGAGGGTCACCCCTCCACTTT.

This chain connects TRBV10-3 to TRBJ1-3; TRBD1 matches 7 bases. The J segment lost 0 bases and the V segment lost 10 bases, leaving 6 bases of the junction unmatched. Per germline, CDR1 ENHRY and CDR2 SYGVKD. CDR3 length: 14 residues. The CDR3 coding sequence is TGTGCCACCGCGGACAGGAGCTCTGGAAACACCATATATTTT. This translates into CATADRSSGNTIYF.

In the case of this clone: Other DNA sequences in this specimen translate into the identical CDR3. This sequence joins TRBV18 and TRBJ2-7; 13 nucleotides agree with TRBD2. Trimming removed 4 bases from V and 0 bases from J; junction bases left unmatched: 0. Germline CDR1 reads KGHSH; CDR2 reads LQKENI. The CDR3 runs 15 residues. In DNA, the CDR3 is TGTGCCAGCTCACGGACTAGCGGGAGCTCCTACGAGCAGTACTTC. Translated, it gives CASSRTSGSSYEQYF.

The chain uses TRBV10-2 and TRBJ1-5; a weak D match, TRBD1 (5 bases). CDR1 and CDR2 (germline): WSHSY, SAAADI. The V end was cut by 0 bases, the J end by 4 bases, with 10 bases between. CDR3 length: 15 residues. The CDR3 here is CASSESNGGNQPQHF. CDR3 sequence (DNA): TGCGCCAGCAGTGAGTCGAACGGGGGTAATCAGCCCCAGCATTTT.